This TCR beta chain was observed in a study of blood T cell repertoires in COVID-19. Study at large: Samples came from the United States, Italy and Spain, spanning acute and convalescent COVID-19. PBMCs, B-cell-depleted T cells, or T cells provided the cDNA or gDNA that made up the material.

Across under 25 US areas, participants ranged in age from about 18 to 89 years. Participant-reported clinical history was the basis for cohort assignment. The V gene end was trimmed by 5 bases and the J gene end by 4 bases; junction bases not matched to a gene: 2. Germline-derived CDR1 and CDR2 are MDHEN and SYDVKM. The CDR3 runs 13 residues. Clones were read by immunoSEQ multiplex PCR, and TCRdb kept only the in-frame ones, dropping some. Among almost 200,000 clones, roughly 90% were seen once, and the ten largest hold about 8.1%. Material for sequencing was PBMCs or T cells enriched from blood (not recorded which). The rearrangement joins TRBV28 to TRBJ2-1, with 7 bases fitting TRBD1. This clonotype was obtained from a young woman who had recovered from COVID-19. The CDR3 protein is CASSRDSYNEQFF. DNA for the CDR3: TGTGCCAGCAGTCGGGACAGTTACAATGAGCAGTTCTTC. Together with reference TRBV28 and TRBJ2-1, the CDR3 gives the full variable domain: DVKVTQSSRYLVKRTGEKVFLECVQDMDHENMFWYRQDPGLGLRLIYFSYDVKMKEKGDIPEGYSVSREKKERFSLILESASTNQTSMYLCASSRDSYNEQFFGPGTRLTVL.